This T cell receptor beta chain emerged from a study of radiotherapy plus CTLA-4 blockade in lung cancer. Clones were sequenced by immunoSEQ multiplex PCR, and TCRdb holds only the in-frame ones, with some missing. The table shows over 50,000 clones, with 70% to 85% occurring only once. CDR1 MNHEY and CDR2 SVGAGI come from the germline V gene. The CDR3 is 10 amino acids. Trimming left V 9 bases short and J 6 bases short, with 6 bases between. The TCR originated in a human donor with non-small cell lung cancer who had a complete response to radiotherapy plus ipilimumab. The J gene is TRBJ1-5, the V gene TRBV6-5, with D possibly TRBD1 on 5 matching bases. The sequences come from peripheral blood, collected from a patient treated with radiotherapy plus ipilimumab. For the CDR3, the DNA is TGTGCCAGACAGGCTCAGCCCCAGCATTTT. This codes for CARQAQPQHF.